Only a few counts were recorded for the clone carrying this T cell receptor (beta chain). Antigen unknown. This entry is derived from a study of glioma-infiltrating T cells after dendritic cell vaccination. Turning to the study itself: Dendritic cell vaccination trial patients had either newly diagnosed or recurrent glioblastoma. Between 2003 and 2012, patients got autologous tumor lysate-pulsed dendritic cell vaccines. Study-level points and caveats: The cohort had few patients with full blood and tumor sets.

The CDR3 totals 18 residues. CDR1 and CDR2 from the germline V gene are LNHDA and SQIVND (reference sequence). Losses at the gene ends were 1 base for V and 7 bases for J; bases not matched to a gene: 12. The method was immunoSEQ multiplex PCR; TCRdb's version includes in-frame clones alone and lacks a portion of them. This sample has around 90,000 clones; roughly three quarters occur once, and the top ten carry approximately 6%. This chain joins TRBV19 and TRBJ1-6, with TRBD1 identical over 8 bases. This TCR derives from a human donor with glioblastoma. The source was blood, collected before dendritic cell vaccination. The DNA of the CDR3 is TGTGCCAGTAGTATAGGCCCCTTCAGGGGGCGAAGAAATTCACCCCTCCACTTT. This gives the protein CASSIGPFRGRRNSPLHF.